Listed below are T cell receptor beta chains from one sample, sequenced in a study of identical twins. From the 5' RACE reads, TCRdb called clonotypes with MiXCR, one entry per CDR3 protein. The data show approximately 700,000 distinct CDR3 sequences, less than 7% seen once. Sequenced: naive T cells sorted from blood. These receptors originate from a young man in good health. The CDR3 runs from the conserved cysteine through the conserved F or W. A D gene is named only where the DNA matches it firmly. The size field is filled for only some rows; it gives once, few, many or a size class.

D gene: TRBD2
clone size: -
V gene: TRBV5-1
J gene: TRBJ2-2
CDR3 protein: CASSFLVAGLAGTGELFF
CDR3 DNA: TGCGCCAGCAGCTTCTTGGTAGCGGGACTAGCGGGAACCGGGGAGCTGTTTTTT

D gene: -
clone size: few
V gene: TRBV27
J gene: TRBJ1-5
CDR3 protein: CASSLFRAGQPQHF
CDR3 DNA: TGTGCCAGCAGTTTGTTCAGGGCCGGTCAGCCCCAGCATTTT

D gene: TRBD1
clone size: many
V gene: TRBV2
J gene: TRBJ2-7
CDR3 protein: CASRQGAETYEQYF
CDR3 DNA: TGTGCCAGCAGACAGGGGGCCGAGACCTACGAGCAGTACTTC

D gene: -
clone size: many
V gene: TRBV5-1
J gene: TRBJ2-7
CDR3 protein: CASSSETHGNSYEQYF
CDR3 DNA: TGCGCCAGCAGCTCCGAGACCCACGGGAACTCCTACGAGCAGTACTTC

D gene: -
clone size: many
V gene: TRBV20-1
J gene: TRBJ2-5
CDR3 protein: CSAMDRYQETQYF
CDR3 DNA: TGCAGTGCTATGGACAGATACCAAGAGACCCAGTACTTC

D gene: -
clone size: many
V gene: TRBV28
J gene: TRBJ2-2
CDR3 protein: CASRMTAGELFF
CDR3 DNA: TGTGCCAGCCGTATGACAGCCGGGGAGCTGTTTTTT

D gene: -
clone size: many
V gene: TRBV12-3/TRBV12-4
J gene: TRBJ1-2
CDR3 protein: CASSFGGRINYGYTF
CDR3 DNA: TGTGCCAGCAGTTTTGGGGGACGGATTAACTATGGCTACACCTTC

D gene: -
clone size: many
V gene: TRBV12-3/TRBV12-4
J gene: TRBJ2-7
CDR3 protein: CASSLVRGASYEQYF
CDR3 DNA: TGTGCCAGCAGTTTGGTCAGGGGAGCCTCCTACGAGCAGTACTTC

D gene: -
clone size: few
V gene: TRBV6-1
J gene: TRBJ1-1
CDR3 protein: CAALWGLNTEAFF
CDR3 DNA: TGTGCCGCGCTATGGGGACTGAACACTGAAGCTTTCTTT

D gene: -
clone size: few
V gene: TRBV20-1
J gene: TRBJ2-2
CDR3 protein: CSARTEQAAGTGELFF
CDR3 DNA: TGCAGTGCTAGGACGGAACAGGCAGCAGGGACCGGGGAGCTGTTTTTT

D gene: -
clone size: -
V gene: TRBV20-1
J gene: TRBJ1-2
CDR3 protein: CSAPVGIAGYGDYGYTF
CDR3 DNA: TGCAGTGCCCCGGTGGGGATCGCAGGATATGGTGACTATGGCTACACCTTC

D gene: -
clone size: many
V gene: TRBV20-1
J gene: TRBJ2-1
CDR3 protein: CSASVGWEQFF
CDR3 DNA: TGCAGTGCTAGTGTGGGGTGGGAGCAGTTCTTC

D gene: -
clone size: many
V gene: TRBV28
J gene: TRBJ2-5
CDR3 protein: CASSTRGREFQETQYF
CDR3 DNA: TGTGCCAGCAGCACCAGGGGGAGGGAATTCCAAGAGACCCAGTACTTC

D gene: TRBD2
clone size: few
V gene: TRBV29-1
J gene: TRBJ2-7
CDR3 protein: CSVGSGSGRSNEQYF
CDR3 DNA: TGCAGCGTTGGGTCGGGTAGCGGGAGGTCAAACGAGCAGTACTTC

D gene: TRBD2
clone size: -
V gene: TRBV20-1
J gene: TRBJ2-5
CDR3 protein: CSARPRLAEETQYF
CDR3 DNA: TGCAGTGCTAGACCTCGACTAGCGGAAGAGACCCAGTACTTC

D gene: TRBD2
clone size: few
V gene: TRBV3-1
J gene: TRBJ2-7
CDR3 protein: CASSHGLAGGQYEQYF
CDR3 DNA: TGTGCCAGCAGCCATGGACTAGCGGGGGGGCAGTACGAGCAGTACTTC

D gene: TRBD2
clone size: -
V gene: TRBV7-9
J gene: TRBJ2-1
CDR3 protein: CASSHPGLADNEQFF
CDR3 DNA: TGTGCCAGCAGCCATCCGGGACTAGCAGACAATGAGCAGTTCTTC

D gene: -
clone size: many
V gene: TRBV4-3
J gene: TRBJ2-3
CDR3 protein: CASSQSRGDADTQYF
CDR3 DNA: TGCGCCAGCAGCCAGAGCAGGGGAGATGCAGATACGCAGTATTTT

D gene: -
clone size: few
V gene: TRBV27
J gene: TRBJ2-1
CDR3 protein: CASSSPGSSYNEQFF
CDR3 DNA: TGTGCCAGCAGTTCCCCAGGGAGCTCCTACAATGAGCAGTTCTTC

D gene: -
clone size: many
V gene: TRBV6-2/TRBV6-3
J gene: TRBJ1-5
CDR3 protein: CASTFRRGEGNQPQHF
CDR3 DNA: TGTGCCAGCACCTTTCGGCGAGGGGAGGGAAATCAGCCCCAGCATTTT

D gene: -
clone size: many
V gene: TRBV12-3/TRBV12-4
J gene: TRBJ1-6
CDR3 protein: CASSFGFSYNSPLHF
CDR3 DNA: TGTGCCAGCAGTTTCGGGTTCTCCTATAATTCACCCCTCCACTTT

D gene: -
clone size: few
V gene: TRBV24-1
J gene: TRBJ2-2
CDR3 protein: CATSSYTGELFF
CDR3 DNA: TGTGCCACCAGTTCCTACACCGGGGAGCTGTTTTTT

D gene: TRBD1
clone size: few
V gene: TRBV28
J gene: TRBJ2-2
CDR3 protein: CASSEGQDLTGELFF
CDR3 DNA: TGTGCCAGCAGTGAGGGACAGGACCTCACCGGGGAGCTGTTTTTT

D gene: -
clone size: few
V gene: TRBV7-8
J gene: TRBJ2-1
CDR3 protein: CASSLRTGFNEQFF
CDR3 DNA: TGTGCCAGCAGCTTAAGAACAGGGTTTAATGAGCAGTTCTTC

D gene: TRBD1
clone size: -
V gene: TRBV29-1
J gene: TRBJ2-1
CDR3 protein: CSVEGTGSSYNEQFF
CDR3 DNA: TGCAGCGTTGAAGGGACAGGGAGCTCCTACAATGAGCAGTTCTTC

D gene: -
clone size: many
V gene: TRBV9
J gene: TRBJ2-1
CDR3 protein: CASSANPGEGSYNEQFF
CDR3 DNA: TGTGCCAGCAGCGCCAACCCAGGGGAAGGGTCCTACAATGAGCAGTTCTTC

D gene: -
clone size: many
V gene: TRBV12-3/TRBV12-4
J gene: TRBJ2-1
CDR3 protein: CASRLDRSNEQFF
CDR3 DNA: TGTGCCAGCAGACTTGACAGGTCCAATGAGCAGTTCTTC

D gene: -
clone size: many
V gene: TRBV20-1
J gene: TRBJ2-1
CDR3 protein: CSASVRLGYNEQFF
CDR3 DNA: TGCAGTGCTAGTGTGAGGTTAGGCTACAATGAGCAGTTCTTC

D gene: TRBD1
clone size: -
V gene: TRBV20-1
J gene: TRBJ2-6
CDR3 protein: CSARGTGDPGANVLTF
CDR3 DNA: TGCAGTGCTAGGGGGACAGGGGACCCTGGGGCCAACGTCCTGACTTTC

D gene: -
clone size: many
V gene: TRBV29-1
J gene: TRBJ2-3
CDR3 protein: CSVERGGDTQYF
CDR3 DNA: TGCAGCGTTGAAAGGGGCGGAGATACGCAGTATTTT

D gene: -
clone size: many
V gene: TRBV12-3/TRBV12-4
J gene: TRBJ2-1
CDR3 protein: CASRGRDGYNEQFF
CDR3 DNA: TGTGCCAGCAGGGGACGAGACGGATACAATGAGCAGTTCTTC

D gene: -
clone size: many
V gene: TRBV25-1
J gene: TRBJ2-5
CDR3 protein: CASSGGQGSQETQYF
CDR3 DNA: TGTGCCAGCAGTGGGGGACAAGGCAGCCAAGAGACCCAGTACTTC

D gene: -
clone size: many
V gene: TRBV20-1
J gene: TRBJ1-5
CDR3 protein: CSARVGGAGNQPQHF
CDR3 DNA: TGCAGTGCTAGAGTCGGGGGCGCGGGCAATCAGCCCCAGCATTTT

D gene: TRBD2
clone size: -
V gene: TRBV14
J gene: TRBJ2-7
CDR3 protein: CASSPTAGLAGGPRYEQYF
CDR3 DNA: TGTGCCAGCAGCCCAACTGCGGGACTAGCGGGAGGGCCTAGGTACGAGCAGTACTTC

D gene: -
clone size: many
V gene: TRBV29-1
J gene: TRBJ2-5
CDR3 protein: CSAVLGTGRKETQYF
CDR3 DNA: TGCAGCGCTGTTTTGGGGACGGGAAGGAAAGAGACCCAGTACTTC

D gene: -
clone size: -
V gene: TRBV5-1
J gene: TRBJ2-2
CDR3 protein: CASRSELYHGELFF
CDR3 DNA: TGCGCCAGCAGATCTGAGCTATATCACGGGGAGCTGTTTTTT

D gene: TRBD2
clone size: few
V gene: TRBV11-2
J gene: TRBJ2-7
CDR3 protein: CASSWGGVISLEQYF
CDR3 DNA: TGTGCCAGCAGCTGGGGGGGGGTCATCTCTCTCGAGCAGTACTTC

D gene: TRBD2
clone size: -
V gene: TRBV4-3
J gene: TRBJ2-3
CDR3 protein: CASSQDFGSGKADTQYF
CDR3 DNA: TGCGCCAGCAGCCAAGATTTCGGTAGCGGGAAGGCAGATACGCAGTATTTT

D gene: -
clone size: many
V gene: TRBV7-9
J gene: TRBJ2-3
CDR3 protein: CASSSPLSDTQYF
CDR3 DNA: TGTGCCAGCAGCTCCCCTCTATCAGATACGCAGTATTTT

D gene: -
clone size: -
V gene: TRBV24-1
J gene: TRBJ2-1
CDR3 protein: CATSAPSWGQFF
CDR3 DNA: TGTGCCACCAGTGCTCCTTCTTGGGGGCAGTTCTTC

D gene: -
clone size: few
V gene: TRBV12-3/TRBV12-4
J gene: TRBJ2-3
CDR3 protein: CASSLEGVRGTDTQYF
CDR3 DNA: TGTGCCAGCAGTTTAGAGGGGGTGCGGGGCACAGATACGCAGTATTTT

D gene: -
clone size: few
V gene: TRBV12-3/TRBV12-4
J gene: TRBJ2-5
CDR3 protein: CASSLGGVVETQYF
CDR3 DNA: TGTGCCAGCAGTTTAGGGGGAGTAGTAGAGACCCAGTACTTC

D gene: -
clone size: many
V gene: TRBV3-1
J gene: TRBJ2-2
CDR3 protein: CASSQAPGELFF
CDR3 DNA: TGTGCCAGCAGCCAAGCTCCCGGGGAGCTGTTTTTT

D gene: TRBD2
clone size: few
V gene: TRBV6-2/TRBV6-3
J gene: TRBJ2-4
CDR3 protein: CASSYGTSGSKGIQYF
CDR3 DNA: TGTGCCAGCAGTTACGGGACTAGCGGGAGCAAAGGCATTCAGTACTTC

D gene: -
clone size: many
V gene: TRBV12-3/TRBV12-4
J gene: TRBJ1-1
CDR3 protein: CASSFSDGTEAFF
CDR3 DNA: TGTGCCAGCAGTTTTTCGGACGGAACTGAAGCTTTCTTT

D gene: -
clone size: few
V gene: TRBV3-1
J gene: TRBJ2-1
CDR3 protein: CASRLAGSNEQFF
CDR3 DNA: TGTGCCAGCAGACTAGCAGGCTCCAATGAGCAGTTCTTC

D gene: -
clone size: -
V gene: TRBV5-6
J gene: TRBJ2-1
CDR3 protein: CASSKGTVNEQFF
CDR3 DNA: TGTGCCAGCAGCAAAGGGACGGTCAATGAGCAGTTCTTC

D gene: TRBD2
clone size: -
V gene: TRBV11-2
J gene: TRBJ2-1
CDR3 protein: CASSLVPSGNPYNEQFF
CDR3 DNA: TGTGCCAGCAGCTTAGTCCCTAGCGGGAATCCCTACAATGAGCAGTTCTTC

D gene: -
clone size: -
V gene: TRBV30
J gene: TRBJ2-5
CDR3 protein: CAWRPNERETQYF
CDR3 DNA: TGTGCCTGGAGGCCAAACGAGCGCGAGACCCAGTACTTC

D gene: -
clone size: -
V gene: TRBV20-1
J gene: TRBJ1-1
CDR3 protein: CSASLGGPKNTEAFF
CDR3 DNA: TGCAGTGCTTCCCTCGGGGGCCCTAAGAACACTGAAGCTTTCTTT

D gene: -
clone size: many
V gene: TRBV5-1
J gene: TRBJ2-1
CDR3 protein: CASSLAYEQFF
CDR3 DNA: TGCGCCAGCAGCTTGGCGTATGAGCAGTTCTTC

D gene: TRBD2
clone size: few
V gene: TRBV20-1
J gene: TRBJ2-7
CDR3 protein: CSASIPFGREDEQYF
CDR3 DNA: TGCAGTGCTAGTATTCCCTTCGGGAGGGAGGACGAGCAGTACTTC

D gene: -
clone size: few
V gene: TRBV6-2/TRBV6-3
J gene: TRBJ2-7
CDR3 protein: CASSYSKTQREQYF
CDR3 DNA: TGTGCCAGCAGTTACTCGAAAACGCAGCGGGAGCAGTACTTC

D gene: TRBD2
clone size: -
V gene: TRBV20-1
J gene: TRBJ2-3
CDR3 protein: CSATRGLAGRTDTQYF
CDR3 DNA: TGCAGTGCTACAAGAGGACTAGCGGGCCGCACAGATACGCAGTATTTT

D gene: -
clone size: -
V gene: TRBV20-1
J gene: TRBJ1-2
CDR3 protein: CSAQDPNYGYTF
CDR3 DNA: TGCAGTGCGCAGGACCCTAACTATGGCTACACCTTC

D gene: -
clone size: many
V gene: TRBV6-8
J gene: TRBJ2-3
CDR3 protein: CASSYSNGGQRKSTDTRYF
CDR3 DNA: TGTGCCAGCAGTTACTCGAATGGCGGACAGCGGAAGAGCACAGATACGCGGTATTTT

D gene: -
clone size: many
V gene: TRBV12-3/TRBV12-4
J gene: TRBJ2-2
CDR3 protein: CASSLIVRNTGELFF
CDR3 DNA: TGTGCCAGCAGTTTAATTGTCAGAAACACCGGGGAGCTGTTTTTT

D gene: TRBD2
clone size: -
V gene: TRBV10-3
J gene: TRBJ2-1
CDR3 protein: CAISDGVAGGPNNEQFF
CDR3 DNA: TGTGCCATCAGTGATGGGGTAGCGGGAGGGCCTAACAATGAGCAGTTCTTC

D gene: TRBD1
clone size: many
V gene: TRBV20-1
J gene: TRBJ1-6
CDR3 protein: CSAAWGTGDSPLHF
CDR3 DNA: TGCAGTGCCGCCTGGGGGACAGGAGATTCACCCCTCCACTTT

D gene: -
clone size: many
V gene: TRBV5-6
J gene: TRBJ1-5
CDR3 protein: CASSFGPSGGPQHF
CDR3 DNA: TGTGCCAGCAGCTTCGGACCCAGCGGGGGTCCCCAGCATTTT